This is a list of T cell receptor beta chains from one sample in a study of blood T cells in healthy people across ages. Via MiXCR, TCRdb re-called the 5' RACE reads, giving one row per CDR3 protein. The table lists about 640,000 distinct CDR3 sequences, approximately 59% of them singletons, with over 30% in the top ten. The specimen sequenced was blood. Every receptor here comes from a man aged 55-75 years in good health. The CDR3 runs from the conserved cysteine through the conserved F or W. Each record gives: V gene, J gene, CDR3 protein.

TRBV5-1	TRBJ2-7	CASKSDGGTGYF
TRBV20-1	TRBJ2-1	CSAGDYSYNEQFF
TRBV3-1	TRBJ1-5	CASSGGPGNQPQHF
TRBV6-2/TRBV6-3	TRBJ1-5	CASSPGFQPQHF
TRBV7-2	TRBJ2-3	CASSSSQRTDTQYF
TRBV20-1	TRBJ2-6	CSAKRGAGANVLTF
TRBV20-1	TRBJ2-1	CSAPASGGLSSYNEQFF
TRBV12-3/TRBV12-4	TRBJ1-2	CASSERGGYGYTF
TRBV28	TRBJ2-7	CASRTGTPSSYEQYF
TRBV6-2/TRBV6-3	TRBJ2-7	CASGASNYEQYF
TRBV18	TRBJ2-5	CASSPFGGQETQYF
TRBV29-1	TRBJ2-2	CSVIDRAGELFF
TRBV7-2	TRBJ2-5	CASSTWTSGAETQYF
TRBV13	TRBJ2-6	CASSLAQGSSGANVLTF
TRBV27	TRBJ2-1	CASSFKVGGAYEQFF
TRBV7-2	TRBJ2-1	CASRPKRGAEMDRNEQFF
TRBV7-2	TRBJ2-5	CASSSRETRYF
TRBV21-1	TRBJ1-6	CASSKGARNSPLHF
TRBV6-5	TRBJ2-7	CASSNTGIPTYEQYF
TRBV11-2	TRBJ2-5	CASSIPETQYF
TRBV12-3/TRBV12-4	TRBJ2-6	CASSFGRAGANVLTF
TRBV29-1	TRBJ2-1	CSVVPNGGEQFF
TRBV5-1	-	CASSLEASIYEQYF
TRBV25-1	TRBJ2-3	CASIDRLTDTQYF
TRBV7-9	TRBJ2-7	CASSKRLAQENYEQYF
TRBV25-1	TRBJ2-5	CASSEAWTAETQYF
TRBV20-1	TRBJ2-3	CSASGVGGTDTQYF
TRBV20-1	TRBJ2-1	CSARRGQGGLYNEQFF
TRBV9	TRBJ2-7	CASSEGTGFNEQYF
TRBV29-1	TRBJ2-3	CSVEGGISTDTQYF
TRBV28	TRBJ2-5	CASSSTLLGGGPRAETQYF
TRBV5-1	TRBJ2-1	CASRDLEGNEQFF
TRBV6-2/TRBV6-3	TRBJ2-7	CASSYSDRLNRYF
TRBV7-9	TRBJ1-1	CASSPGTKTEAFF
TRBV5-1	TRBJ2-4	CASSSQGARNIQYF
TRBV5-5	TRBJ2-7	CASSLAGISSYEQYF
TRBV5-1	TRBJ2-3	CASSYLGAGGLKITDTQYF
TRBV12-3/TRBV12-4	TRBJ2-2	CASSLEVFGELFF
TRBV20-1	TRBJ1-2	CSAPEGAYGYTF